This T cell receptor (beta chain) was identified in a study of T cells in Graves' hyperthyroidism and ophthalmopathy (dated by TCRdb to the late 2010s). About the study as a whole: Peripheral blood was collected at initial diagnosis, before any treatment. The 95 to 100 discovery patients were randomly divided into training and test sets at a 7:3 ratio. To identify distinguishing TCR V-J signatures, a discovery cohort of about 95 patients was used, comprising 40 to 45 with Graves' ophthalmopathy and approximately 57 with stable Graves' hyperthyroidism. Thyroid tissue and blood T-cell repertoires from six Graves' hyperthyroidism patients were also compared in the study. Following sampling, methimazole starting at 30 mg daily was given to hyperthyroidism patients, and high-dose intravenous methylprednisolone was given to ophthalmopathy patients. Prospective prediction of ophthalmopathy was tested in an independent validation cohort of 18 to 20 hyperthyroidism patients and 17 patients who later progressed to ophthalmopathy. The paper reports TCR Vbeta CDR3 sequencing of roughly 140 peripheral blood samples: approximately 43 ophthalmopathy, fewer than 85 hyperthyroidism and approximately 17 progressor patients.

Stable Graves' hyperthyroidism was defined as the absence of progression to ophthalmopathy over 18 months of follow-up. Hyperthyroidism patients were newly diagnosed, had a disease duration of under 2 months, and were aged 18 to 65 years. Any patient with an uncontrolled infection, another autoimmune disease, pregnancy or lactation was excluded. Diagnoses were established on the basis of clinical symptoms, serum thyroxine and TRAb, thyroid ultrasound, and orbital computed tomography. Ficoll-Paque density gradient centrifugation was used to isolate PBMCs from around 10 ml of fresh peripheral blood. Trizol reagent was used to extract total RNA, and RNA quality was then checked on an Agilent 2100 Bioanalyzer. TCR beta CDR3 regions were amplified from RNA transcripts. A first-round RT-PCR of the TCR CDR3 used the HTBI primer set with the Qiagen OneStep RT-PCR kit. A second multiplex PCR round built the libraries, followed by size selection and purification. The libraries were sequenced on an Illumina HiSeq2000 using paired-end 100 bp reads. As for how the authors treated the data: SOAPnuke was used to process the raw data, with reads discarded if the reads contained adapters or uncalled bases, had a mean Phred below 15, or lacked an exact constant-primer or identifier match. COPE v1.2.5 was used to merge the high-quality paired reads, and each unique nucleotide sequence was defined as a clonotype. MiTCR v1.1 was used to align the clonotypes against IMGT TRBV, TRBD and TRBJ reference segments. Only V-J combinations with frequency above 0.0001, covering about 99% of repertoires, were analysed. The TCS score was defined as F50 (clonal expansion) divided by E x V (chaos), with BLOSUM62-based TCRdist calculated between CDR3 peptides within each V-J. Welch's t-statistics and random forest reduced roughly 540 V-J features to about 12, which were used in a naive Bayes classifier (R e1071). TCRdb took the public reads, trimmed them with fastp at Q25, ran MiXCR for clone calling and kept in-frame beta chains. Duplicate CDR3 protein sequences are folded into a single record with the most common DNA and genes. These V and J calls derive from TCRdb rather than the authors' analysis. The table for this sample lists roughly 700,000 distinct CDR3 sequences; around a sixth of them were counted only once. About 14% of the sample belongs to the ten largest clones.

Many counts were recorded for this clonotype. The antigen it recognizes is unknown. No much larger clonotype is one base removed from it; base qualities were not supplied. What the authors observed across the whole study: A model built on a 13 V-J signature distinguished ophthalmopathy from stable hyperthyroidism, reaching approximately 89% sensitivity and under 84% specificity in cross-validation and 80%/75% in testing. Most expanded thyroid clonotypes (frequency above 0.001) were also detected in blood, suggesting blood repertoires may reflect thyroid immune responses. During validation, the model predicted progression to ophthalmopathy a median of approximately 7 months ahead of onset, with 70.59% sensitivity and under 85% specificity. Sample size was not statistically predetermined, and blinding of investigators to group allocation was not performed.

The CDR3, cysteine through phenylalanine, is 14 amino acids long. Just CDR3 DNA is preserved here, 42 bases in frame from base 1. V was cut back by 0 bases and J by 5 bases, leaving a gap of 11 bases between them. CDR1 and CDR2 are drawn from the germline V gene: SGDLS, YYNGEE. The chain couples TRBV9 to TRBJ1-2; TRBD1 is possibly the D segment (5 matching bases). The sequencing input was blood. The clonotype comes from a man in his fifties with Graves' hyperthyroidism. Here is the DNA: TGTGCCAGCAGCGTAGGCAGGGTGGGGTATGGCTACACCTTC. Its protein is CASSVGRVGYGYTF.